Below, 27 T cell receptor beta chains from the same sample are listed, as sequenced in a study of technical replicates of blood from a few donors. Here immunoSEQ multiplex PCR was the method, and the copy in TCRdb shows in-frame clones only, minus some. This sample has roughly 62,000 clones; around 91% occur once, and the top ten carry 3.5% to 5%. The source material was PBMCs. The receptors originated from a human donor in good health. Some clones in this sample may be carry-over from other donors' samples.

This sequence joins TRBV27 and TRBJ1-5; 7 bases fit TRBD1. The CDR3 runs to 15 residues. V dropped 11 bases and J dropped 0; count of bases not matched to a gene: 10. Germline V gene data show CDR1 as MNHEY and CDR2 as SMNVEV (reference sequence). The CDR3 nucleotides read TGTGCCTCAACCCGACAGGGAGGTAGCAATCAGCCCCAGCATTTT. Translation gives CASTRQGGSNQPQHF.

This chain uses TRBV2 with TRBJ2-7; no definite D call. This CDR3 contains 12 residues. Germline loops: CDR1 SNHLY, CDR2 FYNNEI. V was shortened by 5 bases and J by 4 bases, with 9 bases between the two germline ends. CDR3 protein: CASSFSSYEQYF. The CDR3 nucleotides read TGTGCCAGCAGTTTTAGTAGTTACGAGCAGTACTTC.

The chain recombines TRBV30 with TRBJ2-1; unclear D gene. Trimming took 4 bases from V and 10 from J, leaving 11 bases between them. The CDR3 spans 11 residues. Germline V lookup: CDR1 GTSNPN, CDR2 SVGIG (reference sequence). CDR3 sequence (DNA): TGTGCCTGGATTCGGTCGGTCGAGCAGTTCTTC. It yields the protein CAWIRSVEQFF.

The CDR3 loop reads CASSSLAGAAEAFF. CDR3 in DNA: TGCGCCAGCAGCTCCCTTGCGGGGGCGGCTGAAGCTTTCTTT. This chain uses TRBV5-1 with TRBJ1-1, with D tentatively TRBD1 (6 bases). The V gene lost 3 bases and the J gene lost 6 bases, with 15 bases spanning the gap. The germline V gene encodes CDR1 SGHRS and CDR2 YFSETQ. The CDR3 loop spans 14 amino acids.

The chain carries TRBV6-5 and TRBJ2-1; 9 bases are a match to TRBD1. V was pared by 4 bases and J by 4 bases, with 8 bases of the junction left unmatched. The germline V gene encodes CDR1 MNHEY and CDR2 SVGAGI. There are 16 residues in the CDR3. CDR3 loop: CASSSRTGVRYNEQFF. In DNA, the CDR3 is TGTGCCAGCAGTTCAAGGACAGGGGTACGTTACAATGAGCAGTTCTTC.

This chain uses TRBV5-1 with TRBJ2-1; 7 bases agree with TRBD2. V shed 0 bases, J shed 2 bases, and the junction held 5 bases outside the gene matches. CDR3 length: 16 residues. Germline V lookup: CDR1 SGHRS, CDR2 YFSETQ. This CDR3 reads CASSLAASGPYNEQFF. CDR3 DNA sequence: TGCGCCAGCAGCTTGGCGGCTAGCGGTCCCTACAATGAGCAGTTCTTC.

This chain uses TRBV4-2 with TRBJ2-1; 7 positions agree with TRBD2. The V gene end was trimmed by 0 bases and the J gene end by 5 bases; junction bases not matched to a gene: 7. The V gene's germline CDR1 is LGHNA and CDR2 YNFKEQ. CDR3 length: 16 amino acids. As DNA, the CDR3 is TGTGCCAGCAGCCAAGAAACGGGGAGGGCCGACAATGAGCAGTTCTTC. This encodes CASSQETGRADNEQFF.

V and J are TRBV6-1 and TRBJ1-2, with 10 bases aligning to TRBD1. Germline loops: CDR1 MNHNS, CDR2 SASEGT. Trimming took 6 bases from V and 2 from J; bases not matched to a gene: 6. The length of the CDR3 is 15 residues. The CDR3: CASRDRTGGNYGYTF. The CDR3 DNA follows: TGTGCCAGCAGGGACCGGACAGGGGGAAACTATGGCTACACCTTC.

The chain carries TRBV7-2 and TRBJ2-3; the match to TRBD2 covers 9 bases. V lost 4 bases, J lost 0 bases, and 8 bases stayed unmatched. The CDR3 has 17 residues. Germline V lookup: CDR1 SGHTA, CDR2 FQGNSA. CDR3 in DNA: TGTGCCAGCAGCTCTCTACTAACTAGCGGGAGCACAGATACGCAGTATTTT. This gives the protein CASSSLLTSGSTDTQYF.

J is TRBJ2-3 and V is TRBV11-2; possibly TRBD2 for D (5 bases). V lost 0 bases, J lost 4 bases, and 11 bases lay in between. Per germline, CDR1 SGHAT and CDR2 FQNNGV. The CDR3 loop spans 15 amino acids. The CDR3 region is CASSLDPGRADTQYF. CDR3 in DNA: TGTGCCAGCAGCTTAGATCCGGGAAGAGCAGATACGCAGTATTTT.

The CDR3 here is CASSLLGEAYNEQFF. The CDR3 DNA sequence: TGTGCCAGCAGCTTGCTTGGGGAGGCCTACAATGAGCAGTTCTTC. V is TRBV7-6 and J is TRBJ2-1; D is perhaps TRBD2 (6 bases). This CDR3 has 15 amino acids. Looked up from germline, CDR1 is SGHVS and CDR2 is FNYEAQ. V shed 3 bases and J shed 2 bases, with 11 bases lying between them.

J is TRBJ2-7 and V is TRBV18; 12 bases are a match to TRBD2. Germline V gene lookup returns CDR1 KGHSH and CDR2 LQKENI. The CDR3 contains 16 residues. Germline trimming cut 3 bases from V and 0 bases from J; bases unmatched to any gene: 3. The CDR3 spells CASSPRTSGISYEQYF. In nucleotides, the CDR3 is TGTGCCAGCTCACCGAGGACTAGCGGGATCTCCTACGAGCAGTACTTC. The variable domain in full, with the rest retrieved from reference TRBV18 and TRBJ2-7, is NAGVMQNPRHLVRRRGQEARLRCSPMKGHSHVYWYRQLPEEGLKFMVYLQKENIIDESGMPKERFSAEFPKEGPSILRIQQVVRGDSAAYFCASSPRTSGISYEQYFGPGTRLTVT.

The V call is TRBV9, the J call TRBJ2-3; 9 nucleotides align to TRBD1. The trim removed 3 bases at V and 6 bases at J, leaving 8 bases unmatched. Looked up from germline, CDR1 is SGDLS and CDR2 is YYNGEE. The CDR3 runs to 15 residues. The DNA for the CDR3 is TGTGCCAGCAGCGCCCGGACAGGGGACGGTGATACGCAGTATTTT. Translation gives CASSARTGDGDTQYF.

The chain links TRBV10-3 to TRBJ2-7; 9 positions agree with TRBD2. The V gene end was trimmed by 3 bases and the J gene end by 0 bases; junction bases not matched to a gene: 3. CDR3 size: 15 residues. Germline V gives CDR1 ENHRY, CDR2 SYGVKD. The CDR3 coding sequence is TGTGCCATCAGTGATTCGCGGGAGGGCTCCTACGAGCAGTACTTC. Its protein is CAISDSREGSYEQYF.

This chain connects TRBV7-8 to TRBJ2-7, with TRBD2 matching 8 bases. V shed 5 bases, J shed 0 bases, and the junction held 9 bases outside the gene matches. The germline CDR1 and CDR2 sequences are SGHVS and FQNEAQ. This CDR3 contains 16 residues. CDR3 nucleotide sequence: TGTGCCAGCAGCGCCCGACTAGCGATTAGCTCCTACGAGCAGTACTTC. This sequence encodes CASSARLAISSYEQYF.

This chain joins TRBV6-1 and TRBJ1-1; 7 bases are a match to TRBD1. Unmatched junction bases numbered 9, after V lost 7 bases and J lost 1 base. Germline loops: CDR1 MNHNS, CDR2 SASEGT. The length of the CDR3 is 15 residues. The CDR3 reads CASTEGAFRNTEAFF. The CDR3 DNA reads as TGTGCCAGCACCGAGGGGGCCTTTCGGAACACTGAAGCTTTCTTT.

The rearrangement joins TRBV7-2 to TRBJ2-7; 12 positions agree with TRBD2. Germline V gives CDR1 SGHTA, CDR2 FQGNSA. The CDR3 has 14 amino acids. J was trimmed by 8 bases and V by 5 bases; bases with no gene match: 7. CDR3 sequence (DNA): TGTGCCAGCAGCCCCCGACTAGCGGGAGCGAAGCAGTACTTC. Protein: CASSPRLAGAKQYF.

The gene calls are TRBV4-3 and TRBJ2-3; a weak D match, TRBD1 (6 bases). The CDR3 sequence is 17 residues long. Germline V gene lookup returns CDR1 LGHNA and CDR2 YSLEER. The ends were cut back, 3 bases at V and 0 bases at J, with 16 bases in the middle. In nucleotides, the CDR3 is TGCGCCAGCAGCCAGGGGGCCACGTTAAGTAGCACAGATACGCAGTATTTT. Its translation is CASSQGATLSSTDTQYF.

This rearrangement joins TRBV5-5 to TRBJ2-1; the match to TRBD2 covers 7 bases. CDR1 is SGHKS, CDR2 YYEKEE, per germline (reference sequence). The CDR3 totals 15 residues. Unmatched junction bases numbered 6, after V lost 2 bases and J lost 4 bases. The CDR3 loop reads CASSFRLAPYNEQFF. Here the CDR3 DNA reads TGTGCCAGCAGCTTTCGACTAGCACCTTACAATGAGCAGTTCTTC.

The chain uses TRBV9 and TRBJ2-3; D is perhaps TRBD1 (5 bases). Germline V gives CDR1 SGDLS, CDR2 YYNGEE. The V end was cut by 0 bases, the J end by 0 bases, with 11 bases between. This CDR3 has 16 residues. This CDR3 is CASSVVGDLSTDTQYF. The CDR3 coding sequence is TGTGCCAGCAGCGTAGTAGGGGATCTGAGCACAGATACGCAGTATTTT.

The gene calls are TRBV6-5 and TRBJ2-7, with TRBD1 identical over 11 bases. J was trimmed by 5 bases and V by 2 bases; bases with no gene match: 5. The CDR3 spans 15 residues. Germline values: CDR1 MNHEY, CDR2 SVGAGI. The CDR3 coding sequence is TGTGCCAGCAGTTACCGCGGACAGGGGGCCCACGAGCAGTACTTC. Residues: CASSYRGQGAHEQYF.

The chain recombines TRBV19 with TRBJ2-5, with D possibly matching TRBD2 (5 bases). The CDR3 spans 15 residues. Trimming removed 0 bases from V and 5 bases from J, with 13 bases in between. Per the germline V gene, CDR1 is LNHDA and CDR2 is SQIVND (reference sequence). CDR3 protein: CASSIDLNRRETQYF. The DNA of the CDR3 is TGTGCCAGTAGTATAGATCTTAATAGGAGGGAGACCCAGTACTTC.

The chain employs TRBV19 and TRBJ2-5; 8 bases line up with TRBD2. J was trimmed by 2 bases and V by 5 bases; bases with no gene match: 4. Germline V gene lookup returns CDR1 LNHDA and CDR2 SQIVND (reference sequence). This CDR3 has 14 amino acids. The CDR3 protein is CASSLRGGQETQYF. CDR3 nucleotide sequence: TGTGCCAGTAGTCTCCGGGGGGGACAAGAGACCCAGTACTTC. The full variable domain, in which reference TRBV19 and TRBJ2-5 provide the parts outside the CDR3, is DGGITQSPKYLFRKEGQNVTLSCEQNLNHDAMYWYRQDPGQGLRLIYYSQIVNDFQKGDIAEGYSVSREKKESFPLTVTSAQKNPTAFYLCASSLRGGQETQYFGPGTRLLVL.

The CDR3 sequence: CASSSLAGADTGELFF. The CDR3 region has the DNA TGTGCCAGCAGCTCCCTAGCGGGAGCGGACACCGGGGAGCTGTTTTTT. This chain uses TRBV5-6 with TRBJ2-2, with 10 bases fitting TRBD2. Losses at the gene ends were 3 bases for V and 3 bases for J; bases not matched to a gene: 5. The CDR3 loop spans 16 amino acids. From germline, CDR1 is SGHDT and CDR2 YYEEEE.

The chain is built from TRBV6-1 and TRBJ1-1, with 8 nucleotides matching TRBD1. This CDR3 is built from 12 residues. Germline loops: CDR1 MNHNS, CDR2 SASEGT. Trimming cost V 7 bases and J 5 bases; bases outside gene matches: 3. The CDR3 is CASIRGQTEAFF. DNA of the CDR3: TGTGCCAGCATCAGGGGGCAAACTGAAGCTTTCTTT.

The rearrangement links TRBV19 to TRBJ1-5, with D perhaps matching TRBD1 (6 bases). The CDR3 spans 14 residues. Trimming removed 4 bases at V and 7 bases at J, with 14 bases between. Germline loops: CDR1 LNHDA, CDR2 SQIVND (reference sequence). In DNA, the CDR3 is TGTGCCAGTAGTACTTCAGGGGTAGGACAGCCCCAGCATTTT. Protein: CASSTSGVGQPQHF.

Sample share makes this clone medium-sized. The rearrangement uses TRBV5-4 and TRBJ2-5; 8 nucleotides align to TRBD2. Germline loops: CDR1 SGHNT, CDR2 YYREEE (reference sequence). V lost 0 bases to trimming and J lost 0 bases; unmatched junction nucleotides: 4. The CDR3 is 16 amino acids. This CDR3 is CASSLVLAGYQETQYF. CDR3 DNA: TGTGCCAGCAGCTTGGTTTTAGCGGGGTACCAAGAGACCCAGTACTTC.